A few counts support the clone carrying this T cell receptor beta chain. Its antigen remains unknown. Germline values: CDR1 SGHDT, CDR2 YYEEEE. V trimming: 2 bases; J trimming: 9 bases; junction bases outside the gene matches: 4. The CDR3 extends over 15 amino acids. The data belong to a study of cytomegalovirus exposure and HLA in healthy donors. The study's findings and limits: High sensitivity and specificity were reportedly achieved when the classifier diagnosed cytomegalovirus status.

The PCR ran on 60 Vbeta and 13 Jbeta primers. The table came from immunoSEQ multiplex PCR; TCRdb's copy has only in-frame clones and leaves some out. The sample contains approximately 160,000 clones, roughly 78% of which appear only once. The chain joins TRBV5-6 to TRBJ1-6; 11 bases align to TRBD1. This receptor was taken from a woman in her fifties or sixties in good health and CMV-seropositive. The sample taken for sequencing was PBMCs. The CDR3 DNA follows: TGTGCCAGCAGCTTCACCGGGACAGGGGGTTCACCCCTCCACTTT. Residues: CASSFTGTGGSPLHF.